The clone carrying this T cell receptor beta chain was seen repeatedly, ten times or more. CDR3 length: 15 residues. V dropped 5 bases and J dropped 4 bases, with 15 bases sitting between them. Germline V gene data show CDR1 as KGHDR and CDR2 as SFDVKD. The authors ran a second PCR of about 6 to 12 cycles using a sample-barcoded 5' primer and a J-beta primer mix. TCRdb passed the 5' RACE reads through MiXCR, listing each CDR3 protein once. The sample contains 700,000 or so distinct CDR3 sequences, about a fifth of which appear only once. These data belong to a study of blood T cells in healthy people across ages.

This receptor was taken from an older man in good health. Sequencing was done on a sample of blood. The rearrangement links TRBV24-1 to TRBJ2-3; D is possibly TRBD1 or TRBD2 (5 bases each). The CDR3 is CATSGDGMRADTQYF. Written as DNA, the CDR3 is TGTGCCACCAGTGGGGACGGGATGAGGGCAGATACGCAGTATTTT.